This TCR beta chain appears in the sequencing data of a study of vaccination effects on CD4 cells after COVID-19. Germline V CDR1 and CDR2: DFQATT, SNEGSKA (reference sequence). The V end was cut by 4 bases, the J end by 5 bases, with 9 bases between. This CDR3 has 11 amino acids. This table comes from immunoSEQ multiplex PCR, and its TCRdb copy is limited to in-frame clones, with some not included. The sample yields 40,000 to 45,000 clones, roughly 82% seen once. Of note for this clone: Its antigen remains unknown.

Sequencing followed a ViraFEST assay step that expanded antigen-specific CD4+ T cells with viral peptide pools. Following culture for roughly 10 days, CD4+ T cells were isolated. None of these healthy vaccinees had been infected with SARS-CoV-2 before vaccination. Each culture had half its medium swapped for IL-2 medium on days 3 and 7. This sequence joins TRBV20-1 and TRBJ2-7, with D maybe TRBD1 (6 bases). The TCR sequence derives from a human donor who received a COVID-19 vaccine. The material was CD4+ T cells from PBMCs cultured with HCoV-NL63 spike peptides, obtained before COVID-19 vaccination. The CDR3 nucleotides read TGCAGTGCTATGGACAGTCACGAGCAGTACGTC. This codes for CSAMDSHEQYV.